This T cell receptor beta chain appears in the sequencing data of a study of OX40 agonist ivuxolimab in advanced cancers. The study's findings and limits: CD8+ T cells (on average) carried more expanded clones than CD4+ T cells. Doses of 0.1 to 3.0 mg/kg were accompanied by clonal expansion of CD4+ and CD8+ blood T cells by week 6.

This clone has just one count. Its antigen is currently unknown. The protocol was immunoSEQ multiplex PCR, while the TCRdb copy is restricted to in-frame clones and leaves out a portion. The profile shows 50,000 or so clones, about nine tenths of them singletons. Blood specimens came from baseline, cycle 4 day 1, and cycle 7 day 1. The CDR3 has 14 amino acids. Between the trimmed V and J ends, which lost 8 bases and 1 base, there was a span of 14 bases. Germline CDR1 is SGHVS and CDR2 is FNYEAQ. The V gene is TRBV7-6, the J gene TRBJ2-5, with D unclear. The receptor was isolated from an adult with an advanced solid tumor such as melanoma, head and neck, liver or kidney cancer. The specimen comprised CD4+ or CD8+ T cells sorted from blood, sampled in a trial of the OX40 agonist ivuxolimab. CDR3 amino acids: CASSLRAPQETQYF. The CDR3 DNA reads as TGTGCCAGCTCCCTAAGAGCTCCCCAAGAGACCCAGTACTTC. Using reference TRBV7-6 and TRBJ2-5 for the parts outside the CDR3, the full variable domain is GAGVSQSPRYKVTKRGQDVALRCDPISGHVSLYWYRQALGQGPEFLTYFNYEAQQDKSGLPNDRFSAERPEGSISTLTIQRTEQRDSAMYRCASSLRAPQETQYFGPGTRLLVL.